This is a list of T cell receptor beta chains from one sample in a study of a mutant IDH1 vaccine in newly diagnosed glioma. The antigens of these receptors remain unknown. Profiled with immunoSEQ multiplex PCR; TCRdb holds only in-frame clones, not every one. Among some 60,000 clones, about four fifths were seen once, and the ten largest hold roughly 5.2%. This specimen was PBMCs, taken from a glioma patient whose treatment included an IDH1 peptide vaccine. Source of these receptors: a man aged 40-49 years with glioma. The CDR3 runs from the conserved cysteine through the conserved F or W. The D gene is left open where the match is weak. Not every row has a clone size; where given, it reads once, few, many or a size class.

CDR3 DNA: TGTGCCAGCAGCTTGGAGGGGCTTTGGGACACTGAAGCTTTCTTT
CDR3 protein: CASSLEGLWDTEAFF
D gene: .
clone size: few
J gene: TRBJ1-1
V gene: TRBV5-4

CDR3 DNA: TGTGCCAGTAGTGGCCGCGACAGGGATCGGTATGGCTACACCTTC
CDR3 protein: CASSGRDRDRYGYTF
D gene: TRBD1
clone size: .
J gene: TRBJ1-2
V gene: TRBV19

CDR3 DNA: TGTGCCAGCAGCTCAGGGACAGGGGGCTCACCCCTCCACTTT
CDR3 protein: CASSSGTGGSPLHF
D gene: TRBD1
clone size: .
J gene: TRBJ1-6
V gene: TRBV7-2

CDR3 DNA: TGTGCCAGCAGCATACAGACAGGGAAAGAGACCCAGTACTTC
CDR3 protein: CASSIQTGKETQYF
D gene: TRBD1
clone size: .
J gene: TRBJ2-5
V gene: TRBV7-2

CDR3 DNA: TGTGCCAGCAGCTTACGCAGGGTTGGGCCTAACGAGCAGTACTTC
CDR3 protein: CASSLRRVGPNEQYF
D gene: .
clone size: .
J gene: TRBJ2-7
V gene: TRBV7-9

CDR3 DNA: TGTGCCAGCAGATGGGGGGGTGACAATGAGCAGTTCTTC
CDR3 protein: CASRWGGDNEQFF
D gene: TRBD2
clone size: .
J gene: TRBJ2-1
V gene: TRBV7-2

CDR3 DNA: TGTGCCAGCAGGCCCCGGGACAGGCTTAACGAGCAGTACTTC
CDR3 protein: CASRPRDRLNEQYF
D gene: TRBD1
clone size: .
J gene: TRBJ2-7
V gene: TRBV6-6

CDR3 DNA: TGTGCCAGCAGCTTGAACGGGGACACCAGCTACGAGCAGTACTTC
CDR3 protein: CASSLNGDTSYEQYF
D gene: .
clone size: .
J gene: TRBJ2-7
V gene: TRBV5-6

CDR3 DNA: TGTGCCAGCAGCGTAGGAATGGGGACAGGGGACATTCAGTACTTC
CDR3 protein: CASSVGMGTGDIQYF
D gene: TRBD1
clone size: .
J gene: TRBJ2-4
V gene: TRBV9

CDR3 DNA: TGTGCCACCAGCAGTGTCGGAGTGCTTAGCACTGAAGCTTTCTTT
CDR3 protein: CATSSVGVLSTEAFF
D gene: .
clone size: .
J gene: TRBJ1-1
V gene: TRBV15

CDR3 DNA: TGTGCCAGCAGCGTAGCGGCGGGAGCTTCGGATACGCAGTATTTT
CDR3 protein: CASSVAAGASDTQYF
D gene: TRBD2
clone size: .
J gene: TRBJ2-3
V gene: TRBV9

CDR3 DNA: TGTGCCAGCAGCTTGGTCAGCTCTGGAAACACCATATATTTT
CDR3 protein: CASSLVSSGNTIYF
D gene: .
clone size: .
J gene: TRBJ1-3
V gene: TRBV5-6

CDR3 DNA: TGTGCCAGCAGTTTACTAGCGGGCTACGAGCAGTACTTC
CDR3 protein: CASSLLAGYEQYF
D gene: TRBD2
clone size: .
J gene: TRBJ2-7
V gene: TRBV25-1

CDR3 DNA: TGTGCCAGCAGCTTAAGGCCTGGCGAGCAGTACTTC
CDR3 protein: CASSLRPGEQYF
D gene: .
clone size: .
J gene: TRBJ2-7
V gene: TRBV7-2

CDR3 DNA: TGTGCCAGCAGTGAATTTATTGGAGTACCGAACACCGGGGAGCTGTTTTTT
CDR3 protein: CASSEFIGVPNTGELFF
D gene: .
clone size: .
J gene: TRBJ2-2
V gene: TRBV2

CDR3 DNA: TGTGCCAGCAGCTTCGGCAGGGGGGAGACCCAGTACTTC
CDR3 protein: CASSFGRGETQYF
D gene: TRBD1
clone size: .
J gene: TRBJ2-5
V gene: TRBV11-3

CDR3 DNA: TGTGCCAGCATTTCTAAACCGGGGGCGTACGAGCAGTACTTC
CDR3 protein: CASISKPGAYEQYF
D gene: .
clone size: .
J gene: TRBJ2-7
V gene: TRBV2

CDR3 DNA: TGTGCCAGCAGGCCTACTAGGCATGGAAACACCATATATTTT
CDR3 protein: CASRPTRHGNTIYF
D gene: .
clone size: once
J gene: TRBJ1-3
V gene: TRBV6-5

CDR3 DNA: TGTGCCACCAGACCGGACAGACTGGCCGCCGGGGAGCTGTTTTTT
CDR3 protein: CATRPDRLAAGELFF
D gene: .
clone size: .
J gene: TRBJ2-2
V gene: TRBV27

CDR3 DNA: TGTGCCAGCAGCCCCCGACCAGGGGGTAAGGGAAACACCATATATTTT
CDR3 protein: CASSPRPGGKGNTIYF
D gene: TRBD1
clone size: .
J gene: TRBJ1-3
V gene: TRBV7-2

CDR3 DNA: TGCGCCAGCAGCCAAGAAGCTAGCGGGCGTCCGGGGGATACGCAGTATTTT
CDR3 protein: CASSQEASGRPGDTQYF
D gene: TRBD2
clone size: once
J gene: TRBJ2-3
V gene: TRBV4-1

CDR3 DNA: TGTGCCAGCAGCCCACCGGCGGGACTAGCGAGTAGCACAGATACGCAGTATTTT
CDR3 protein: CASSPPAGLASSTDTQYF
D gene: TRBD2
clone size: .
J gene: TRBJ2-3
V gene: TRBV7-2

CDR3 DNA: TGTGCCAGCACCCAGGGGGGGACCTATGGCTACACCTTC
CDR3 protein: CASTQGGTYGYTF
D gene: TRBD1
clone size: .
J gene: TRBJ1-2
V gene: TRBV28